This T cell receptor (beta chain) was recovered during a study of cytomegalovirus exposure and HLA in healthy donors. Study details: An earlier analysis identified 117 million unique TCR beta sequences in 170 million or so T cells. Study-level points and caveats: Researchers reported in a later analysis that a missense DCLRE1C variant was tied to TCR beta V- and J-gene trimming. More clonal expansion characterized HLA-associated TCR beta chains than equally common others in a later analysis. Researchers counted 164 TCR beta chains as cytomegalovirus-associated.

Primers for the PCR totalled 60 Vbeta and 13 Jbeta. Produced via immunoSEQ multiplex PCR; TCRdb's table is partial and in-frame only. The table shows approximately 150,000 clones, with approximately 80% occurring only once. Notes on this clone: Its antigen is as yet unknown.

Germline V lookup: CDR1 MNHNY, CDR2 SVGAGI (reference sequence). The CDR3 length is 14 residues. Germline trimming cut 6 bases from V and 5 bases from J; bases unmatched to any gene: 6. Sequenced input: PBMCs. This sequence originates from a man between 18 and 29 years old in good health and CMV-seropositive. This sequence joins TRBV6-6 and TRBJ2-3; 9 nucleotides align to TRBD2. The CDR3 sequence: CASRLAGVKDTQYF. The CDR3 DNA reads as TGTGCCAGCAGATTAGCGGGAGTTAAAGATACGCAGTATTTT.